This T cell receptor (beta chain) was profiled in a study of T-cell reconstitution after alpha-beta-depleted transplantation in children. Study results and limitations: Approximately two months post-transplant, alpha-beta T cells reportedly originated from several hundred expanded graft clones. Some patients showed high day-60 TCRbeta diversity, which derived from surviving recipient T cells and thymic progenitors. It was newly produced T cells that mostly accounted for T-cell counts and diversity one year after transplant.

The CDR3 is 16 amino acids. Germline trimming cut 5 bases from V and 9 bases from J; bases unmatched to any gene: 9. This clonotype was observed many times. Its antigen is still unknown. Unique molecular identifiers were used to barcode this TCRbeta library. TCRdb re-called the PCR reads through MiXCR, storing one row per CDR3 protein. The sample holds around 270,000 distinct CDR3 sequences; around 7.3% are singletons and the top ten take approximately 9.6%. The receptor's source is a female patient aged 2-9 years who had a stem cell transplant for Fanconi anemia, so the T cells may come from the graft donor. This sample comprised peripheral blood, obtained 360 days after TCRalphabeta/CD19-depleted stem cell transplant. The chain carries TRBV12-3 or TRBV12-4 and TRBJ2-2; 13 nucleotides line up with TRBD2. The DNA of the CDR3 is TGTGCCAGCAGTACCACTAGCGGGGGGGGTTTCCGGGAGCTGTTTTTT. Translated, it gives CASSTTSGGGFRELFF.